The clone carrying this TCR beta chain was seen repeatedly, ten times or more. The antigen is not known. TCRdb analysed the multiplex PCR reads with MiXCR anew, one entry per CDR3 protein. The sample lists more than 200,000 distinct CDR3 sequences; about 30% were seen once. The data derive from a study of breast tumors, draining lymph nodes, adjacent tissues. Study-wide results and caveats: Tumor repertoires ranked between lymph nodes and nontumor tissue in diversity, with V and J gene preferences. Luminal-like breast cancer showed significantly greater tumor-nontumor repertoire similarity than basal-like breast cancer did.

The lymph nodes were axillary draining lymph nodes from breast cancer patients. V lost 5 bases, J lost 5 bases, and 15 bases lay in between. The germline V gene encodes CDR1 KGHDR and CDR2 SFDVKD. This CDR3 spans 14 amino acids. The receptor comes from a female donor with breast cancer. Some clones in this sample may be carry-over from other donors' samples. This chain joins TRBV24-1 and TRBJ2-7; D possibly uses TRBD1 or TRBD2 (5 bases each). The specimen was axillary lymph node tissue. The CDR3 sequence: CATSGRQGGHEQYF. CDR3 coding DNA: TGTGCCACCAGTGGGAGGCAGGGTGGCCACGAGCAGTACTTC.